This passage covers 11 T cell receptor beta chains from one sample sequenced in a study of neurological immune-mediated disorders (dated by TCRdb to between 2019 and 2020). The method was 5' RACE. The run used an Illumina HiSeq 2500. TCRdb handled the public reads itself, with Q25 trimming in fastp and clone calling in MiXCR, and kept productive beta chains. Merged by CDR3 protein, the rows form single entries marked with the most common genes and DNA. The sample records fewer than 50,000 distinct CDR3 sequences, approximately 12% of which are singletons. Of the sample, 7% to 10% falls within the top ten clones. Sample time point, as interpreted from the label and publication: longitudinal time-point 3. The material sequenced was PBMCs. Receptor source: a male donor with HTLV-1-associated myelopathy (HAM/TSP).

Turning to this clonotype: One end of the junction varies from germline; a read error may be responsible. The chain combines TRBV7-2 with TRBJ1-5, with D possibly matching TRBD1 (5 bases). This CDR3 comprises 15 residues. Germline CDR1 and CDR2: SGHTA and FQGNSA. The CDR3 DNA follows: TGTGCCAGCAGACGTGGGAGGGGCGGCAATAAGCCCCAGCATTTT. Residues: CASRRGRGGNKPQHF.

This clonotype was seen repeatedly, ten times or more. The CDR3 sequence is CASSYDRGYSPLHF. The CDR3 region has the DNA TGTGCCAGCAGTTACGACAGGGGGTATTCACCCCTCCACTTT. This rearrangement joins TRBV6-6 to TRBJ1-6, with 9 bases lining up with TRBD1. Germline CDR1 and CDR2: MNHNY and SVGAGI (reference sequence). J lost 8 bases, V lost 2 bases, and 1 base had no gene match. The length of the CDR3 is 14 residues.

This clonotype was found many times. V usage is TRBV7-2 and J usage is TRBJ2-1, with D maybe TRBD2 (7 bases). This CDR3 has 15 residues. V lost 0 bases and J 3 bases, leaving 9 bases between the germline ends. Germline V gene lookup returns CDR1 SGHTA and CDR2 FQGNSA. The CDR3: CASSLAGGLYNEQFF. In DNA form, the CDR3 reads TGTGCCAGCAGCTTAGCGGGGGGGCTCTACAATGAGCAGTTCTTC.

This clonotype has a count of ten or more. The V and J genes are TRBV3-1 and TRBJ1-5, with D uncertain. Germline values: CDR1 LGHDT, CDR2 YNNKEL (reference sequence). V was shortened by 2 bases and J by 6 bases, with 8 bases between the two germline ends. CDR3 length: 13 residues. This chain's CDR3 is CASSQLAGQPQHF. The DNA for the CDR3 is TGTGCCAGCAGCCAACTGGCCGGTCAGCCCCAGCATTTT.

This clonotype was counted at least ten times. The chain has TRBV10-2 and TRBJ2-5; 7 bases line up with TRBD1. The length of the CDR3 is 13 residues. The trim removed 6 bases at V and 2 bases at J, leaving 3 bases unmatched. In germline, CDR1 is WSHSY, CDR2 SAAADI. CDR3 in DNA: TGCGCCAGCAGCGGACAGGCTCAAGAGACCCAGTACTTC. Its translation: CASSGQAQETQYF.

This clonotype was seen many times. The chain has TRBV5-1 and TRBJ1-1; 7 bases align to TRBD1. CDR3 length equals 15 residues. The trim removed 4 bases at V and 3 bases at J, leaving 9 bases unmatched. Germline loops: CDR1 SGHRS, CDR2 YFSETQ. The CDR3 DNA reads TGCGCCAGCAGCCCCCGACAGGGATCGGACACTGAAGCTTTCTTT. Translation gives CASSPRQGSDTEAFF.

There are many counts of this clonotype. The chain couples TRBV27 to TRBJ2-7, with D hard to call. This CDR3 is built from 15 residues. The V end lost 3 bases, the J end lost 0 bases, and 12 bases lay between the germline ends. CDR1 is MNHEY, CDR2 SMNVEV, per germline (reference sequence). Here the CDR3 DNA reads TGTGCCAGCAGTTTGTGGGGTAAGAGCTCCTACGAGCAGTACTTC. Protein sequence: CASSLWGKSSYEQYF.

This clonotype came up many times. The J gene is TRBJ2-1, the V gene TRBV2, with 8 positions matching TRBD1. Germline lookup yields CDR1 SNHLY and CDR2 FYNNEI. Losses at the gene ends were 6 bases for V and 4 bases for J; bases not matched to a gene: 5. The CDR3 runs to 14 residues. The CDR3 region is CASRDRVGYNEQFF. The CDR3 nucleotides read TGTGCCAGCAGGGACAGGGTAGGATACAATGAGCAGTTCTTC.

The genes are TRBV20-1 and TRBJ2-1; 11 nucleotides agree with TRBD2. V shed 3 bases, J shed 8 bases, and the junction held 6 bases outside the gene matches. The CDR3 contains 14 residues. The germline V gene has CDR1 DFQATT and CDR2 SNEGSKA (reference sequence). CDR3 amino acids: CSASNSGGAYEQFF. The CDR3 DNA is TGCAGTGCTAGCAATAGCGGGGGGGCCTATGAGCAGTTCTTC.

This clonotype was recorded many times. The gene calls are TRBV7-2 and TRBJ1-1; no firm D call. Trimming removed 1 base at V and 1 base at J, with 7 bases between. This CDR3 is 14 amino acids long. Germline CDR1 SGHTA, CDR2 FQGNSA. The CDR3 sequence: CASSLVGRNTEAFF. Here the CDR3 DNA reads TGTGCCAGCAGCTTAGTAGGGAGGAACACTGAAGCTTTCTTT.

This clonotype was observed many times. In DNA form, the CDR3 reads TGCGCCAGCAGCTTGGTCCAGCCTCAACAAGAGACCCAGTACTTC. Translation: CASSLVQPQQETQYF. The V gene is TRBV5-1, the J gene TRBJ2-5; D is unclear. In germline, CDR1 is SGHRS, CDR2 YFSETQ. CDR3 size: 15 residues. Between the trimmed V and J ends, which lost 0 bases and 2 bases, there was a span of 11 bases.